This TCR beta chain was sequenced in a study of T cells and Merkel cell carcinoma outcomes. The repertoire was sequenced with immunoSEQ multiplex PCR; TCRdb's copy has only in-frame clones and lacks some. The sample's table shows some 27 clones. V gave up 0 bases and J gave up 14 bases, with 16 bases separating them. This CDR3 region has 13 residues. Germline assignment: CDR1 SGHRS and CDR2 YFSETQ. The V call is TRBV5-1, the J call TRBJ2-3, with D perhaps assigned TRBD1 or TRBD2 (6 bases each). Specimen: tumor tissue from Merkel cell carcinoma. This clonotype originated in a human donor with Merkel cell carcinoma. CDR3 sequence: CASSLGGPGLRYF. In DNA, the CDR3 is TGCGCCAGCAGCTTGGGGGGGCCGGGACTTCGGTATTTT. The full variable domain, completed using reference TRBV5-1 and TRBJ2-3, is KAGVTQTPRYLIKTRGQQVTLSCSPISGHRSVSWYQQTPGQGLQFLFEYFSETQRNKGNFPGRFSGRQFSNSRSEMNVSTLELGDSALYLCASSLGGPGLRYFGPGTRLTVL.